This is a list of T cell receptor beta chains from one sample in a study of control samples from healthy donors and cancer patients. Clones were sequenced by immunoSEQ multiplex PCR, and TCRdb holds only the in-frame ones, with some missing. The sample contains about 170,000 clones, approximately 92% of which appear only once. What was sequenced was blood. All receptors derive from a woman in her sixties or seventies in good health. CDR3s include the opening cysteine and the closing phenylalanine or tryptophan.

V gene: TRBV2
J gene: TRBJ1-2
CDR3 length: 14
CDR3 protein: CASNGQGSNYGYTF

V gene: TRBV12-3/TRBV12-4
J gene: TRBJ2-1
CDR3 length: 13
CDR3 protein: CASRRGQAHEQFF

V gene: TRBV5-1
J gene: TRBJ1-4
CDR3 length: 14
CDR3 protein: CASSLDMPSEKLFF

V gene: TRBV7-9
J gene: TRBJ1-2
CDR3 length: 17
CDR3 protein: CASSLGGTGPSNYGYTF

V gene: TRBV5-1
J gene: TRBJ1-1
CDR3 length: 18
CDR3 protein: CASKPRDRVNLGDTEAFF

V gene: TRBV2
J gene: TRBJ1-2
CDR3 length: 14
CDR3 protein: CASRWTGGNYGYTF

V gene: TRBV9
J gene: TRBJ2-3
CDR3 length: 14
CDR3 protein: CASGWTSGTDTQYF

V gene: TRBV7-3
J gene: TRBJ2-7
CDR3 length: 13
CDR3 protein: CASSAGNLDEQYF

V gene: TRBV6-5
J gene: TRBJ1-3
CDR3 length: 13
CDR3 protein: CASEDYSGNTIYF

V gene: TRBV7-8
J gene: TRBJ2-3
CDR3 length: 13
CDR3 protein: CASSRISSDTQYF

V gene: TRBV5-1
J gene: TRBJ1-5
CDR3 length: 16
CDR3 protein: CASSLEPGTSNQPQHF

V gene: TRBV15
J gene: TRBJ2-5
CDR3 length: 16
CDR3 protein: CATSRDLTPGGETQYF

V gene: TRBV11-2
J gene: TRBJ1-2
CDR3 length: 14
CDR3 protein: CASSGGLSNYGYTF

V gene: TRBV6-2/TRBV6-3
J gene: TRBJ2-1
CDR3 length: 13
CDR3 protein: CASSYTGFTYQFF

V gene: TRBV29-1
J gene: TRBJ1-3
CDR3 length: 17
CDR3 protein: CSVEDISRQVSGNTIYF

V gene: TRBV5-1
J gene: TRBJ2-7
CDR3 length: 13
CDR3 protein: CASSRREYYEQYF

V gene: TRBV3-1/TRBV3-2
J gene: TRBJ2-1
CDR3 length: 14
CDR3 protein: CASSRGLVYNEQFF

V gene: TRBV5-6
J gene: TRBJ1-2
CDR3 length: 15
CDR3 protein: CASSSGLEGRFGYTF

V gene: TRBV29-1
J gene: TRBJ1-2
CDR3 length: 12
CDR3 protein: CSVEGQGGGYTF

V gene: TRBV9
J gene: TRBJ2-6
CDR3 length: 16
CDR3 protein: CASSVQGSSGANVLTF

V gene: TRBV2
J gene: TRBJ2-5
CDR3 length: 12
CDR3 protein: CASRLPRETQYF

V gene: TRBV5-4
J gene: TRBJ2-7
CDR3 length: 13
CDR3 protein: CASRSDRGYEQYF

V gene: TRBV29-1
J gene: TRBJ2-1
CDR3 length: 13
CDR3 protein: CSVEVQSGNEQFF

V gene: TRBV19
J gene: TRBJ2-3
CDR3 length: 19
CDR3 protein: CASSITAGSFLTSTDTQYF

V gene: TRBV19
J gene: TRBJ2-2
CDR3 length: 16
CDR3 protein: CASPGQGSSNTGELFF

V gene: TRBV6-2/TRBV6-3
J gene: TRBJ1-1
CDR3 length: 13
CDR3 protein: CASSFAPTTEAFF

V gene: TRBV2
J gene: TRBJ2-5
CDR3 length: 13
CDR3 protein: CAEARDRQETQYF

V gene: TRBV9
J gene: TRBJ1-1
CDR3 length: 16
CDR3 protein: CASSVTGIPPNAEAFF

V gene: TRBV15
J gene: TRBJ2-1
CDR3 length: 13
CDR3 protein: CATSLVDSHEQFF

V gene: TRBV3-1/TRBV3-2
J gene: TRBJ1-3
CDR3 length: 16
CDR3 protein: CASSQDGGVSGNTIYF

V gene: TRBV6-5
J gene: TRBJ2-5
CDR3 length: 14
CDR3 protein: CASSRTGSQETQYF

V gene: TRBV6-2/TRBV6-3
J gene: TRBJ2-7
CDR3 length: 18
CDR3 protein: CASSYATSGGPSSYEQYF

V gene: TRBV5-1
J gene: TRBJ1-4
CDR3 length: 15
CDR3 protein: CASSHTGTANEKLFF

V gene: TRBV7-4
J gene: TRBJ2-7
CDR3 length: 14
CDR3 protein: CASSLAEMSGEQYF

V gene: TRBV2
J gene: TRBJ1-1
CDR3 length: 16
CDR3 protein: CASSFSDRVSNTEAFF

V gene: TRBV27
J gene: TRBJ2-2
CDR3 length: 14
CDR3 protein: CASSLDGNTGELFF

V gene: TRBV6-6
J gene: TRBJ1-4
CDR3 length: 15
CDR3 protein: CASSWGTGNHEKLFF

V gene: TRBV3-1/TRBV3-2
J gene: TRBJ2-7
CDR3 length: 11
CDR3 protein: CASSQKGEQYF

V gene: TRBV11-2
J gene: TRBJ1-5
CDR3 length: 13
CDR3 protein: CASSLSSNQPQHF

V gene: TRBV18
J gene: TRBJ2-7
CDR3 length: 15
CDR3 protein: CASSPRTAISYEQYF

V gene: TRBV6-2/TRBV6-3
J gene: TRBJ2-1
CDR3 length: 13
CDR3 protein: CASTPQGRSEEFF

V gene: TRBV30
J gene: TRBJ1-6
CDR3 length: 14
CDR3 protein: CAWDPTGPNSPLHF

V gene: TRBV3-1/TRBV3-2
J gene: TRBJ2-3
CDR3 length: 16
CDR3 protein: CASSQDTDRPTDTQYF

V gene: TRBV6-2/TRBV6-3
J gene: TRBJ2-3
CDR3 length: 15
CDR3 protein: CASSYRLASTDTQYF